These T cell receptor beta chains were read from a single sample in a study of control samples from healthy donors and cancer patients. The assay was immunoSEQ multiplex PCR, and TCRdb's table has in-frame clones only and misses some. The data hold 80,000 or so clones, with around 94% observed a single time. Sequenced input: blood. The source is an older woman in good health. The CDR3 runs from the conserved cysteine through the conserved F or W. The order of the fields is J gene, V gene, D gene, CDR3 protein, CDR3 DNA. The D gene is left open where the match is weak.

J gene: TRBJ2-7; V gene: TRBV28; D gene: NA; CDR3 protein: CASSYSGLSYEQYF; CDR3 DNA: TGTGCCAGCAGTTACTCGGGACTGAGCTACGAGCAGTACTTC
J gene: TRBJ2-6; V gene: TRBV5-1; D gene: NA; CDR3 protein: CASGGGTPSGANVLTF; CDR3 DNA: TGCGCCAGCGGCGGAGGGACACCTAGTGGGGCCAACGTCCTGACTTTC
J gene: TRBJ2-2; V gene: TRBV9; D gene: NA; CDR3 protein: CASSVGDLSGELFF; CDR3 DNA: TGTGCCAGCAGCGTAGGGGACCTAAGCGGGGAGCTGTTTTTT
J gene: TRBJ2-1; V gene: TRBV11-3; D gene: TRBD1; CDR3 protein: CASSLHSDRGKNEQFF; CDR3 DNA: TGTGCCAGCAGCTTACACAGTGACAGGGGGAAGAATGAGCAGTTCTTC
J gene: TRBJ1-1; V gene: TRBV3-1/TRBV3-2; D gene: NA; CDR3 protein: CASSQGPFMNTEAFF; CDR3 DNA: TGTGCCAGCAGCCAAGGGCCTTTCATGAACACTGAAGCTTTCTTT
J gene: TRBJ2-2; V gene: TRBV7-8; D gene: TRBD1; CDR3 protein: CASSFDRGNTGELFF; CDR3 DNA: TGTGCCAGCAGCTTCGACAGGGGAAACACCGGGGAGCTGTTTTTT
J gene: TRBJ2-3; V gene: TRBV6-6; D gene: TRBD2; CDR3 protein: CASSPYPAGGPDTQYF; CDR3 DNA: TGTGCCAGCAGTCCTTACCCGGCGGGAGGGCCAGATACGCAGTATTTT
J gene: TRBJ1-3; V gene: TRBV9; D gene: TRBD1; CDR3 protein: CASSPGVGQGASGNTIYF; CDR3 DNA: TGTGCCAGCAGCCCCGGGGTGGGACAGGGGGCTTCTGGAAACACCATATATTTT
J gene: TRBJ2-7; V gene: TRBV19; D gene: NA; CDR3 protein: CASSVTAENEQYF; CDR3 DNA: TGTGCCAGTAGTGTCACAGCCGAGAACGAGCAGTACTTC
J gene: TRBJ2-1; V gene: TRBV7-2; D gene: TRBD2; CDR3 protein: CASSPASGSRHEQFF; CDR3 DNA: TGTGCCAGCAGCCCCGCTAGCGGGAGTCGGCATGAGCAGTTCTTC
J gene: TRBJ2-1; V gene: TRBV28; D gene: NA; CDR3 protein: CASSFPWGANEQFF; CDR3 DNA: TGTGCCAGCAGTTTCCCATGGGGAGCCAATGAGCAGTTCTTC
J gene: TRBJ1-1; V gene: TRBV5-1; D gene: NA; CDR3 protein: CASSLMPGNSEAFF; CDR3 DNA: TGCGCCAGCAGCTTGATGCCGGGGAACTCTGAAGCTTTCTTT
J gene: TRBJ2-3; V gene: TRBV11-2; D gene: NA; CDR3 protein: CASSFRGDTQYF; CDR3 DNA: TGTGCCAGCAGCTTCCGAGGAGATACGCAGTATTTT
J gene: TRBJ2-3; V gene: TRBV18; D gene: NA; CDR3 protein: CASSARHNTDTQYF; CDR3 DNA: TGTGCCAGCTCTGCCCGACACAACACAGATACGCAGTATTTT
J gene: TRBJ1-1; V gene: TRBV28; D gene: TRBD1; CDR3 protein: CASRVPGQGSNTEAFF; CDR3 DNA: TGTGCCAGCAGAGTCCCGGGACAGGGATCGAACACTGAAGCTTTCTTT
J gene: TRBJ1-2; V gene: TRBV30; D gene: NA; CDR3 protein: CAWSAGDWDLSGYTF; CDR3 DNA: TGTGCCTGGAGTGCCGGGGACTGGGATCTTTCTGGCTACACCTTC
J gene: TRBJ1-4; V gene: TRBV12-3/TRBV12-4; D gene: NA; CDR3 protein: CASSLRPEKLFF; CDR3 DNA: TGTGCCAGCAGCCTGCGGCCTGAAAAACTGTTTTTT